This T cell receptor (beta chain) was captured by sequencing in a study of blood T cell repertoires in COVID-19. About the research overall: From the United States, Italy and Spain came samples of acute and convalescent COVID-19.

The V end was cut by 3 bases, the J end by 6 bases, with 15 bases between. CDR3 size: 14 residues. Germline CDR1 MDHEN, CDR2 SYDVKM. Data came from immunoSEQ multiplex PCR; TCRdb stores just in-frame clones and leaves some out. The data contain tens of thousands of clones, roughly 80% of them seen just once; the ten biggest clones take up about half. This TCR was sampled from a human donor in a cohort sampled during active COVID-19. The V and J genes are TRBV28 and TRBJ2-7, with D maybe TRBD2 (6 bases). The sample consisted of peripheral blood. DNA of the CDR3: TGTGCCAGCAGTTTTCGGACCCAAGCGGGCGAGCAGTACTTC. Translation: CASSFRTQAGEQYF.